The 12 T cell receptor beta chains reported below all come from one sample, sequenced in a study of CD8+ T cells in alopecia areata. Isolated RNA was reverse transcribed into cDNA used as the sequencing template. Clones were sequenced by immunoSEQ multiplex PCR, and TCRdb holds only the in-frame ones, with some missing. Of over 120,000 clones listed, about half are singletons. The specimen was CD4+ T cells sorted from blood, collected at week 0. These receptor sequences come from a human donor with alopecia areata.

The V and J genes are TRBV2 and TRBJ2-7, with 9 bases aligning to TRBD2. The CDR3 runs to 15 residues. V trimming: 4 bases; J trimming: 2 bases; junction bases outside the gene matches: 6. Per the germline V gene, CDR1 is SNHLY and CDR2 is FYNNEI. In DNA form, the CDR3 reads TGTGCCAGCAGTGTAGGGACTAGCACCGCCTACGAGCAGTACTTC. Amino acids: CASSVGTSTAYEQYF.

J is TRBJ1-2 and V is TRBV29-1, with a tentative D call TRBD1 (5 bases). CDR3 size: 12 residues. CDR1 SQVTM and CDR2 ANQGSEA come from the germline V gene. The germline V and J ends were trimmed by 0 bases and 5 bases, with 7 bases remaining between them. CDR3 DNA: TGCAGCGTTGAAGATGAGGGGTATGGCTACACCTTC. This sequence encodes CSVEDEGYGYTF.

This sequence joins TRBV5-5 and TRBJ2-1; no firm D call. V lost 0 bases and J 3 bases, leaving 10 bases between the germline ends. From germline, CDR1 is SGHKS and CDR2 YYEKEE (reference sequence). CDR3 length: 15 amino acids. The CDR3 bases are TGTGCCAGCAGCTTGGCTTGGGAAAGCTACAATGAGCAGTTCTTC. This sequence encodes CASSLAWESYNEQFF.

This chain connects TRBV29-1 to TRBJ2-7; TRBD2 is a possible D gene (6 bases). Looked up from germline, CDR1 is SQVTM and CDR2 is ANQGSEA. The CDR3 length is 13 residues. Trimming removed 4 bases from V and 7 bases from J, with 17 bases in between. The CDR3 bases are TGCAGCGTTGTGTGGGCCCTTGCGGGGGAGCAGTACTTC. As protein: CSVVWALAGEQYF.

The chain carries TRBV29-1 and TRBJ2-1; TRBD2 aligns across 7 bases. From germline, CDR1 is SQVTM and CDR2 ANQGSEA. With 5 bases clipped from V and 8 bases from J, the junction kept 3 bases outside the gene matches. The CDR3 has 11 residues. CDR3 DNA sequence: TGCAGCGTTCATAGCGGGTATGAGCAGTTCTTC. Its protein product is CSVHSGYEQFF.

The rearrangement links TRBV21-1 to TRBJ2-7; the DNA was not used to check the table's D call, TRBD1. TRBV21-1 is a listed pseudogene. The CDR3 is 15 residues long. Here the CDR3 DNA reads TGTGCCAGCAGCAATAAGGACAGGTTAGTCCACGAGCAGTACTTC. Encoded protein: CASSNKDRLVHEQYF.

The table lists this clone with a few counts. This sequence joins TRBV29-1 and TRBJ1-2, with TRBD1 matching over 9 bases. J gave up 4 bases and V 4 bases, and 13 bases lay outside the gene matches. Germline V gene data show CDR1 as SQVTM and CDR2 as ANQGSEA. This CDR3 comprises 16 residues. The CDR3 DNA sequence: TGCAGCGTTGCTTTACCGACAGGGGGATCCTTCTATGGCTACACCTTC. Protein product: CSVALPTGGSFYGYTF.

The chain uses TRBV6-5 and TRBJ1-2; 8 bases match TRBD1. V lost 7 bases, J lost 0 bases, and 4 bases stayed unmatched. Germline-derived CDR1 and CDR2 are MNHEY and SVGAGI. The CDR3 totals 14 residues. The CDR3 here is CASMTGATNYGYTF. In nucleotides, the CDR3 is TGTGCCAGCATGACAGGGGCGACTAACTATGGCTACACCTTC.

V gene TRBV30 combines with J gene TRBJ2-3; 8 bases fit TRBD2. The CDR3 spans 13 residues. Losses at the gene ends were 8 bases for V and 8 bases for J; bases not matched to a gene: 12. Germline loops: CDR1 GTSNPN, CDR2 SVGIG (reference sequence). In DNA, the CDR3 is TGTGCCCAGAGGGGAAGCGGGAGCGGTACGCAGTATTTT. Amino acid sequence: CAQRGSGSGTQYF.

The rearrangement joins TRBV18 to TRBJ1-2, with D possibly being TRBD1 (5 bases). V lost 8 bases and J lost 4, with 20 bases in between. Germline V gene data show CDR1 as KGHSH and CDR2 as LQKENI. The CDR3 is 15 amino acids. Written as DNA, the CDR3 is TGTGCCAGCCATAGACCGGGGCAGCAGTTCTATGGCTACACCTTC. This sequence encodes CASHRPGQQFYGYTF.

The chain couples TRBV5-1 to TRBJ2-2; D unclear. From germline, CDR1 is SGHRS and CDR2 YFSETQ. The germline V and J ends were trimmed by 0 bases and 0 bases, with 6 bases remaining between them. This CDR3 region has 15 residues. Here the CDR3 DNA reads TGCGCCAGCAGCTTGGGGTCAGCGAACACCGGGGAGCTGTTTTTT. Translation: CASSLGSANTGELFF.

The CDR3 sequence: CAIRSTGNPNYGYTF. DNA of the CDR3: TGTGCCATCAGGTCGACAGGGAACCCTAACTATGGCTACACCTTC. The V and J genes are TRBV10-3 and TRBJ1-2; TRBD1 matches at 7 bases. Germline V lookup: CDR1 ENHRY, CDR2 SYGVKD. The CDR3 sequence is 15 residues long. V lost 6 bases and J lost 0; bases outside the gene matches: 7.